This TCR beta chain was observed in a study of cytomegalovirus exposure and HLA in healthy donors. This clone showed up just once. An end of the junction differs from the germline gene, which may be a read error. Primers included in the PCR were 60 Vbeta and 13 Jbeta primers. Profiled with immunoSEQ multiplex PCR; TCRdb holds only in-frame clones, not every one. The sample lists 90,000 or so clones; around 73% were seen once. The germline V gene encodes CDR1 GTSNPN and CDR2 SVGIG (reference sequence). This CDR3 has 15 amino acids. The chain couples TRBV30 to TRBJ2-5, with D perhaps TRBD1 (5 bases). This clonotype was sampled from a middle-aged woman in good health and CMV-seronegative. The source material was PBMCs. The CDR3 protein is CVWSPTVRAQETQYF. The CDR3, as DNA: TGTGTCTGGAGTCCGACAGTAAGGGCGCAAGAGACCCAGTACTTC.